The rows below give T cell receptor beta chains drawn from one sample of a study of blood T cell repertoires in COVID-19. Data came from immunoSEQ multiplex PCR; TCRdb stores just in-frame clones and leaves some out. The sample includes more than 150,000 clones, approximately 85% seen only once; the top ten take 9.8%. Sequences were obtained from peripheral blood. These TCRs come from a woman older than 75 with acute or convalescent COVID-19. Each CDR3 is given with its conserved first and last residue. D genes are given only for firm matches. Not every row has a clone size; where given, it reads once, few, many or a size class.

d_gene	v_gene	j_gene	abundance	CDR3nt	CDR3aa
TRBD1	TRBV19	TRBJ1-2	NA	TGTGCCAGTAGTATTCCGGACAGGGGCGTCTATGGCTACACCTTC	CASSIPDRGVYGYTF
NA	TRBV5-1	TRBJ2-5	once	TGCGCCAGCAGCTCTCCCGGGATCGAAGAGACCCAGTACTTC	CASSSPGIEETQYF
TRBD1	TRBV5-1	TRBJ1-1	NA	TGCGCCAGCAGCTTAACAGGGGAGGACACTGAAGCTTTCTTT	CASSLTGEDTEAFF
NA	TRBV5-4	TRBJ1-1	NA	TGTGCCAGCAGCCTCCCAGGGACTAAAGCTTTCTTT	CASSLPGTKAFF
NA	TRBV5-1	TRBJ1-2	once	TGCGCCAGCAGCCCATCGGAGGGTGGCCATGGCTACACCTTC	CASSPSEGGHGYTF
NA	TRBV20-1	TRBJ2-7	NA	TGCAGTGCTTTGGGGGCAGGGGAGTACTTC	CSALGAGEYF
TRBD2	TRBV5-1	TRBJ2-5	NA	TGCGCCAGCAGCGTGGGACTAGTCCAGGAGACCCAGTACTTC	CASSVGLVQETQYF
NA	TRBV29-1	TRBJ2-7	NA	TGCAGCGTCCAGAGCGGGCAGACCTACGAGCAGTACTTC	CSVQSGQTYEQYF
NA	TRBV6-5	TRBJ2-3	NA	TGTGCCAGCAGCCGACAGGTTCAAGGTACGCAGTATTTT	CASSRQVQGTQYF
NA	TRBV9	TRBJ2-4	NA	TGTGCCAGCAGTGCAGGGTTAGCCAAAAACATTCAGTACTTC	CASSAGLAKNIQYF
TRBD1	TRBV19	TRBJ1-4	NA	TGTGCCAGTAGCGCGCGGCAGGGGGTGGAAAAACTGTTTTTT	CASSARQGVEKLFF
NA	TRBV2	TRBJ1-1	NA	TGTGCCAGCGGGCAGGGGAACACTGAAGCTTTCTTT	CASGQGNTEAFF
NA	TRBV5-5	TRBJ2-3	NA	TGTGCCAGCAGCGCCGGTTCTACCGATACGCAGTATTTT	CASSAGSTDTQYF
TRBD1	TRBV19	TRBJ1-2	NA	TGTGCCAGTCGACAGGGAGACTATGGCTACACCTTC	CASRQGDYGYTF
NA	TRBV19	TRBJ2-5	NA	TGTGCCAGTAGTATATTGGGGGCAAGAGGAGAGACCCAGTACTTC	CASSILGARGETQYF
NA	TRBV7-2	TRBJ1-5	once	TGTGCCAGCAGCTTATTAGGGGGGGGTCAGCCCCAGCATTTT	CASSLLGGGQPQHF
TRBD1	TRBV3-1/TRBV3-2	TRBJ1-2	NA	TGTGCCAGCAGCCAAGGACAGGGAAACGACTATGGCTACACCTTC	CASSQGQGNDYGYTF
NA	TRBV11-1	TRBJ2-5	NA	TGTGCCAGCAGCTCAGGACTCCTTAGGGCAGAGACCCAGTACTTC	CASSSGLLRAETQYF
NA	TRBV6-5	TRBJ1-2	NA	TGTGCCAGCAGTTACGAGGCAGGGGTTACCTATGGCTACACCTTC	CASSYEAGVTYGYTF
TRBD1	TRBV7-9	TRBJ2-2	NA	TGTGCCAGCAGCTTAAGACAGGGCGGCACCGGGGAGCTGTTTTTT	CASSLRQGGTGELFF
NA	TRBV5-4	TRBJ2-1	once	TGTGCCAGCAGCCCGGGGAATGAGCAGTTCTTC	CASSPGNEQFF
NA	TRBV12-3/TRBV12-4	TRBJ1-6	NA	TGTGCCAGCAGGAGCGTGAATTCACCCCTCCACTTT	CASRSVNSPLHF
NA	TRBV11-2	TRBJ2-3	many	TGTGCCAGCAGCTTTGCGGGGAGCACAGATACGCAGTATTTT	CASSFAGSTDTQYF
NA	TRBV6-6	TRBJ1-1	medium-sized	TGTGCCAGCAGTTCGTTACAGGGTCCCGGCACTGAAGCTTTCTTT	CASSSLQGPGTEAFF
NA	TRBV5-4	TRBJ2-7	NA	TGTGCCAGCAGCTCCTTGCAGGGGTCTTTCGAGCAGTACTTC	CASSSLQGSFEQYF
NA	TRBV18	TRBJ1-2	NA	TGTGCCAGCTCACAGGGGAACTATGGCTACACCTTC	CASSQGNYGYTF
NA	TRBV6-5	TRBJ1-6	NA	TGTGCCAGCAGTTGGGCAGCTAATTCACCCCTCCACTTT	CASSWAANSPLHF
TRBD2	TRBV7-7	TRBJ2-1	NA	TGTGCCAGCAGCTTAGCGCCGGCTAGCGGGGGGGCAGATGAGCAGTTCTTC	CASSLAPASGGADEQFF
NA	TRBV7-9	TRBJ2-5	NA	TGTGCCAGCAGCTTAGCGCGTGGAGGATTCTCCCAAGAGACCCAGTACTTC	CASSLARGGFSQETQYF
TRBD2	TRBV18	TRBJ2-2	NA	TGTGCCAGCTCACCCCCTTGGGGAGGGGCGAACACCGGGGAGCTGTTTTTT	CASSPPWGGANTGELFF
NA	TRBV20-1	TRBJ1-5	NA	TGCAGTGCTAGTCGCTTGGGGGGTCAGCCCCAGCATTTT	CSASRLGGQPQHF
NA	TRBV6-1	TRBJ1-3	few	TGTGCCAGCAGTGAAGCGCGGGGGGACACCATATATTTT	CASSEARGDTIYF
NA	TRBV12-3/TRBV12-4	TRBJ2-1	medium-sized	TGTGCGGCAGGGTCCGGGTACAATGAGCAGTTCTTC	CAAGSGYNEQFF
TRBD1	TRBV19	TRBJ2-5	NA	TGTGCCAGTAGTACCCTGACAGGGTCCCAAGAGACCCAGTACTTC	CASSTLTGSQETQYF
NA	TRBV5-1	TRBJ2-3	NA	TGCGCCAGCAGCTTGGCTGTTGCGGGATTTACAGATACGCAGTATTTT	CASSLAVAGFTDTQYF
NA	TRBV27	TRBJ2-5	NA	TGTGCCAGCAGTTCCGACAACTTGAGGACCCAGTACTTC	CASSSDNLRTQYF
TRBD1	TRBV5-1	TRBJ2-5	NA	TGCGCCAGCAGCTGGGACAGATACCAAGAGACCCAGTACTTC	CASSWDRYQETQYF
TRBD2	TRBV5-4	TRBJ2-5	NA	TGTGCCAGCAGCTCCGGTAGCGGGGGGGCACAAGAGACCCAGTACTTC	CASSSGSGGAQETQYF
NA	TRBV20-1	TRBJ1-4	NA	TGCAGTGCTAGTTATTTTACTAATGAAAAACTGTTTTTT	CSASYFTNEKLFF
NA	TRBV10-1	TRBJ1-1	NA	TGCGCCAGCAGTGATTCTAACACTGAAGCTTTCTTT	CASSDSNTEAFF
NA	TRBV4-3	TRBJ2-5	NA	TGCGCCAGCAGCCAAGGTATTACTCACCTCCGAGAGACCCAGTACTTC	CASSQGITHLRETQYF
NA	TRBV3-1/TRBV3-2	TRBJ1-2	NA	TGTGCCAGCAGCCAACTCTCACTGAGGGGCAGGGGCCACCATCAGGGCTACACCTTC	CASSQLSLRGRGHHQGYTF
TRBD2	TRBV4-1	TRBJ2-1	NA	TGCGCCAGCAGCCAAGAAAGGGCTAGCGGGCGCAATGAGCAGTTCTTC	CASSQERASGRNEQFF
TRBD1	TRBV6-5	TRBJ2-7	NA	TGTGCCAGCAGTCATGGGACAGCTCTCTCCTACGAGCAGTACTTC	CASSHGTALSYEQYF